Below are 23 T cell receptor beta chains sequenced from a single sample in a study of monozygotic twins with inflammatory bowel disease. TCRdb reprocessed the 5' RACE reads, keeping one entry per CDR3 protein, no DNA. This sample's clone table lists over 350,000 distinct CDR3 sequences. Sequencing input: blood. The source is a human donor with ulcerative colitis or Crohn's disease, or a healthy co-twin of an affected twin (not recorded which).

This sequence joins TRBV14 and TRBJ2-1; TCRdb outputs TRBD2, but without DNA this stays unchecked. The germline gives CDR1 SGHDN, CDR2 FVKESK. This CDR3 spans 17 amino acids. The CDR3 loop is CASSQTSSAGDGHEQFF.

The V and J genes are TRBV7-3 and TRBJ2-3; with no DNA, the TCRdb D assignment of TRBD1 cannot be verified. CDR1 is SGHTA and CDR2 is FQGTGA in the germline V gene. The CDR3 spans 16 residues. CDR3 amino acids: CASSPRAGQITDTQYF.

V is TRBV13 and J is TRBJ2-2. This CDR3 has 14 residues. Germline V CDR1 and CDR2: PRHDT, FYEKMQ (reference sequence). The CDR3 sequence: CASSSRANTGELFF.

The genes are TRBV4-1 and TRBJ2-4; TCRdb's D call, TRBD2, is unchecked because there is no DNA. Germline V CDR1 and CDR2: MGHRA, YSYEKL. The CDR3 spans 22 residues. CDR3 amino acids: CASSQERLAGPLLFTHKNIQYF.

The rearrangement links TRBV7-9 to TRBJ2-5; TCRdb selects TRBD1, and the lack of DNA leaves this call unchecked. CDR1 is SEHNR and CDR2 is FQNEAQ in the germline V gene (reference sequence). CDR3 length: 13 amino acids. CDR3 in amino acids: CASSLWGRETQYF. The whole variable domain, remainder taken from reference TRBV7-9 and TRBJ2-5, is DTGVSQNPRHKITKRGQNVTFRCDPISEHNRLYWYRQTLGQGPEFLTYFQNEAQLEKSRLLSDRFSAERPKGSFSTLEIQRTEQGDSAMYLCASSLWGRETQYFGPGTRLLVL.

The chain carries TRBV18 and TRBJ2-5; TCRdb's D gene call, TRBD1, goes unchecked for lack of DNA. This CDR3 spans 17 amino acids. Germline values: CDR1 KGHSH, CDR2 LQKENI. The CDR3 sequence: CASSGVLRDRGRETQYF.

CDR3 residues: CASSPAAGGSYEQYF. The rearrangement uses TRBV19 and TRBJ2-7; TCRdb lists TRBD2, though no DNA is available to test this call. Germline V lookup: CDR1 LNHDA, CDR2 SQIVND (reference sequence). There are 15 residues in the CDR3.

The chain recombines TRBV30 with TRBJ2-1; TCRdb's D call, TRBD1, is unchecked because there is no DNA. The CDR3 has 12 amino acids. Germline lookup yields CDR1 GTSNPN and CDR2 SVGIG (reference sequence). CDR3 amino acids: CAWRGDRGEQFF.

The rearrangement links TRBV7-2 to TRBJ2-1. Looked up from germline, CDR1 is SGHTA and CDR2 is FQGNSA. This CDR3 has 13 residues. The CDR3 reads CASSLWGFNEQFF.

This rearrangement joins TRBV5-1 to TRBJ2-5; with no DNA, the TCRdb D assignment of TRBD1 cannot be verified. CDR1 is SGHRS and CDR2 is YFSETQ in the germline V gene. The CDR3 runs 13 residues. CDR3 protein: CASSADNQETQYF.

The genes are TRBV6-2 or TRBV6-3 and TRBJ2-1. The CDR3 length is 14 residues. The germline CDR1 and CDR2 sequences are MNHEY and SVGEGT. This CDR3 is CASSYPPLYNEQFF.

The chain recombines TRBV30 with TRBJ1-4; TCRdb outputs TRBD1, but without DNA this stays unchecked. CDR3 length: 15 amino acids. The germline CDR1 and CDR2 sequences are GTSNPN and SVGIG (reference sequence). The CDR3 is CAWTDTGGASEKLFF.

The rearrangement links TRBV27 to TRBJ1-2; TCRdb's D call, TRBD1, is unchecked because there is no DNA. This CDR3 comprises 13 residues. Germline CDR1 is MNHEY and CDR2 is SMNVEV (reference sequence). The CDR3 loop reads CASSPRTGEGYTF.

J is TRBJ1-2 and V is TRBV6-5; the D call from TCRdb, TRBD1, cannot be confirmed without DNA. The CDR3 sequence is 14 residues long. Germline V gene lookup returns CDR1 MNHEY and CDR2 SVGAGI. The CDR3 loop is CASSYSSLGDGYTF.

This chain joins TRBV2 and TRBJ2-1. Germline loops: CDR1 SNHLY, CDR2 FYNNEI. This CDR3 contains 14 residues. This CDR3 reads CASSGVTSDNEQFF. Full variable domain (outside the CDR3, taken from reference TRBV2 and TRBJ2-1): EPEVTQTPSHQVTQMGQEVILRCVPISNHLYFYWYRQILGQKVEFLVSFYNNEISEKSEIFDDQFSVERPDGSNFTLKIRSTKLEDSAMYFCASSGVTSDNEQFFGPGTRLTVL.

The rearrangement uses TRBV3-1 and TRBJ1-2; the TCRdb call, TRBD1, lacks DNA for checking. The CDR3 extends over 14 amino acids. In germline, CDR1 is LGHDT, CDR2 YNNKEL (reference sequence). The CDR3 reads CASSQDLGAPGYTF.

The chain couples TRBV10-3 to TRBJ1-2; TCRdb's D call, TRBD1, is unchecked because there is no DNA. The CDR3 spans 12 residues. Per germline, CDR1 ENHRY and CDR2 SYGVKD. The CDR3 is CATSTGTDDYTF.

The chain employs TRBV11-2 and TRBJ2-1; TCRdb's D gene call, TRBD2, goes unchecked for lack of DNA. Per the germline V gene, CDR1 is SGHAT and CDR2 is FQNNGV. The CDR3 runs 18 residues. CDR3 protein: CASSFWTSGGAPYNEQFF.

The V gene is TRBV7-3, the J gene TRBJ2-3; TCRdb indicates TRBD2, and absent DNA this call remains unverified. CDR3 length equals 15 residues. Germline V lookup: CDR1 SGHTA, CDR2 FQGTGA. The CDR3 reads CASSSYGTSVNTQYF.

The V call is TRBV12-3 or TRBV12-4, the J call TRBJ1-6. This CDR3 spans 15 amino acids. This CDR3 reads CASSFRAGQNSPLHF.

The CDR3 sequence is CASRTLAGGTYEQYF. V gene TRBV28 combines with J gene TRBJ2-7; the TRBD2 assignment by TCRdb is unverifiable without DNA. CDR1 MDHEN and CDR2 SYDVKM come from the germline V gene. The CDR3 totals 15 residues.

The gene calls are TRBV15 and TRBJ2-7; no DNA is available, so the TRBD1 call from TCRdb remains unchecked. The germline V gene encodes CDR1 LNHNV and CDR2 YYDKDF (reference sequence). The CDR3 is made up of 13 amino acids. CDR3: CATSRAGIYEQYF.

The V gene is TRBV6-2 or TRBV6-3, the J gene TRBJ2-5. The CDR3 consists of 14 residues. The germline gives CDR1 MNHEY, CDR2 SVGEGT. The CDR3 sequence is CASSYSSFRETQYF.